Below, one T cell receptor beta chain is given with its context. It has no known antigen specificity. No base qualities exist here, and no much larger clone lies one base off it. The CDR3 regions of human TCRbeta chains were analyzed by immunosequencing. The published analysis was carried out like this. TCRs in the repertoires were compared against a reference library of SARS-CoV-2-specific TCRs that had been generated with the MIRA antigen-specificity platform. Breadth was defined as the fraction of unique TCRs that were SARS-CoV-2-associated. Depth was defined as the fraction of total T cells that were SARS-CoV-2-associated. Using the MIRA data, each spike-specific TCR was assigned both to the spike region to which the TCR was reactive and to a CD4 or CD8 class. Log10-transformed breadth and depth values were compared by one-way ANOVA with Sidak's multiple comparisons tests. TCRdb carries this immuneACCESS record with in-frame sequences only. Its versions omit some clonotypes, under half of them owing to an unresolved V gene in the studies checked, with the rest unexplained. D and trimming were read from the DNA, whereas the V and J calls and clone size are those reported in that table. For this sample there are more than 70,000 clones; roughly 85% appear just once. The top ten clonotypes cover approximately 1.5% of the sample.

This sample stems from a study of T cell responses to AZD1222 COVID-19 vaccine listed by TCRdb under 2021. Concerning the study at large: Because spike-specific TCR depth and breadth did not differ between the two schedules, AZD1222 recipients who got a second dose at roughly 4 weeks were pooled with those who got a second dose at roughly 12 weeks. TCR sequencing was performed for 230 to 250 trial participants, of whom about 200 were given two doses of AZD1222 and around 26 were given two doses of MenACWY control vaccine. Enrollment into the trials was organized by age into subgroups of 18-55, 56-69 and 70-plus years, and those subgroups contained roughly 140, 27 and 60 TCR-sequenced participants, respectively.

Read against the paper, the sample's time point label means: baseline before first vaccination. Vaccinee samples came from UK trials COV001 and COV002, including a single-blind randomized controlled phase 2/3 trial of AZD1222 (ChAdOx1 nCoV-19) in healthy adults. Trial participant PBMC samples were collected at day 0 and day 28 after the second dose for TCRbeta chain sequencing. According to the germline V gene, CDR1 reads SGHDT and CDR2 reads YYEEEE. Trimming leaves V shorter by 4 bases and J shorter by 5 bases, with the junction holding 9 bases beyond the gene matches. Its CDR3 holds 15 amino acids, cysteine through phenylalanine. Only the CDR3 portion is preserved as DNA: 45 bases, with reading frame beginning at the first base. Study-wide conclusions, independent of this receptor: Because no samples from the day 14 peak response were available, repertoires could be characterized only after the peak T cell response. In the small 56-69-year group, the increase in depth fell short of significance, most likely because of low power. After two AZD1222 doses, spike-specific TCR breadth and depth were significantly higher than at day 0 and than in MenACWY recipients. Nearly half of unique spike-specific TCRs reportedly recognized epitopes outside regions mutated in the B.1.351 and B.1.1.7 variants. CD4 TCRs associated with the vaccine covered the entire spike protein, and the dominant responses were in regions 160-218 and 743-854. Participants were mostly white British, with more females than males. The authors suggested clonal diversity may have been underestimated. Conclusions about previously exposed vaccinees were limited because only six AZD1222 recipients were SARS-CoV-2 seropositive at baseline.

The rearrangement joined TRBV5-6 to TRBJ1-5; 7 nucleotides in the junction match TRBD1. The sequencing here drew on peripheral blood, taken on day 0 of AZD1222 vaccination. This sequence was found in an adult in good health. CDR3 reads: CASSTVDRSDQPQHF. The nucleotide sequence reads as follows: TGTGCCAGCAGCACCGTGGACAGGTCGGATCAGCCCCAGCATTTT.